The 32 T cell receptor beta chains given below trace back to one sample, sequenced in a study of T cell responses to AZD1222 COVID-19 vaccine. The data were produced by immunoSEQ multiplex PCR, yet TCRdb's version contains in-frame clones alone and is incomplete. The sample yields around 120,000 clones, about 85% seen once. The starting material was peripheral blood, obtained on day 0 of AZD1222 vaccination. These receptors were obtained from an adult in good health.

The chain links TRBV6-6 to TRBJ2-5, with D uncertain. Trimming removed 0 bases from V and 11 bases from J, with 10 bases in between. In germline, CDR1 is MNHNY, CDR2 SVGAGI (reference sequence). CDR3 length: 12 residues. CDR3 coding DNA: TGTGCCAGCAGTTACTCGTGGGCTATTCAGTACTTC. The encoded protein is CASSYSWAIQYF.

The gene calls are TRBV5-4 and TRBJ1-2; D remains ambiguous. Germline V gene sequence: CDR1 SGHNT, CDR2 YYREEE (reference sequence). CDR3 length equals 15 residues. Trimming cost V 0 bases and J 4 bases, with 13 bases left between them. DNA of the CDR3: TGTGCCAGCAGCTTGGCCGGGCAGGCCAGCTATGGCTACACCTTC. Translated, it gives CASSLAGQASYGYTF.

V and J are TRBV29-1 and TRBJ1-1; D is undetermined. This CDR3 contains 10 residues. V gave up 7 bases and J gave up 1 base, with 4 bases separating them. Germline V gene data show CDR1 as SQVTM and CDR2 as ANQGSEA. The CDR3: CSAANTEAFF. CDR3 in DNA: TGCAGCGCGGCGAACACTGAAGCTTTCTTT.

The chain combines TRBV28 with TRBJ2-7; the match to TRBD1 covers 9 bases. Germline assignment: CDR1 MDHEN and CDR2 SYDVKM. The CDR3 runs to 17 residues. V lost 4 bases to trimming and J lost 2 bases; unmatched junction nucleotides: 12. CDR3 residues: CASSSRRAGTGTYEQYF. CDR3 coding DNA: TGTGCCAGCAGTTCCCGACGGGCGGGGACAGGGACCTACGAGCAGTACTTC.

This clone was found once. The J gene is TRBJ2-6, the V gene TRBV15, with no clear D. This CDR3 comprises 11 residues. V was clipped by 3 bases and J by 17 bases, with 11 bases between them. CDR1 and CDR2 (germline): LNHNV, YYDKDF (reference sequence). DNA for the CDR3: TGTGCCACCAGCAGTGGGGTGGGCTTGACTTTC. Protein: CATSSGVGLTF.

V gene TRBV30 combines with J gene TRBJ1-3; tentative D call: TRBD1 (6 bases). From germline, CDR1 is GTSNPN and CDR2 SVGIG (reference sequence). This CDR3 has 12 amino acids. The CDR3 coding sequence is TGTGCGGGCCGACAGGCCGGTAACACCATATATTTT. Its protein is CAGRQAGNTIYF.

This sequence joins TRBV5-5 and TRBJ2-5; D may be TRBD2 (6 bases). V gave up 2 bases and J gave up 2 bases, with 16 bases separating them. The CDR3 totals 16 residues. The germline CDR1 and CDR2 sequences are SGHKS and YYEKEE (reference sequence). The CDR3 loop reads CASSLGFGGNQETQYF. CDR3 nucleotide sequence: TGTGCCAGCAGCTTAGGATTTGGGGGGAATCAAGAGACCCAGTACTTC.

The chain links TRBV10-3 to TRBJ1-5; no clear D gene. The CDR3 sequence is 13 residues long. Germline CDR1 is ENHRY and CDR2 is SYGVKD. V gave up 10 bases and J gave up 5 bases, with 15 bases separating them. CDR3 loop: CATSGFSYQPQHF. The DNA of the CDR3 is TGTGCCACCTCGGGTTTTTCGTATCAGCCCCAGCATTTT.

Here the CDR3 DNA reads TGTGCCAGCAGCGCCGGGACTAGCGGAGAGGATACGCAGTATTTT. Translating gives CASSAGTSGEDTQYF. The J gene is TRBJ2-3, the V gene TRBV6-4, with TRBD2 identical over 11 bases. Germline CDR1 is MRHNA and CDR2 is SNTAGT. V lost 6 bases and J lost 6; bases outside the gene matches: 8. The CDR3 extends over 15 amino acids.

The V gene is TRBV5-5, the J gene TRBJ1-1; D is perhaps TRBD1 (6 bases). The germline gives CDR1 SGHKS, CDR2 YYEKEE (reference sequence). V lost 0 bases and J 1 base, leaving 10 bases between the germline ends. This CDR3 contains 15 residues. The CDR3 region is CASSLAPTGNTEAFF. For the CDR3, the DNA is TGTGCCAGCAGCTTGGCCCCGACAGGGAACACTGAAGCTTTCTTT.

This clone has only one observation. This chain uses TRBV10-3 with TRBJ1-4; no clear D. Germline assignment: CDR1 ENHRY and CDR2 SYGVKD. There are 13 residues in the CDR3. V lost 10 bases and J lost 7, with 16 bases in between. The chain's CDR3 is CASGRGPGEKLFF. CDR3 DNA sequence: TGTGCCAGCGGACGAGGTCCAGGTGAAAAACTGTTTTTT.

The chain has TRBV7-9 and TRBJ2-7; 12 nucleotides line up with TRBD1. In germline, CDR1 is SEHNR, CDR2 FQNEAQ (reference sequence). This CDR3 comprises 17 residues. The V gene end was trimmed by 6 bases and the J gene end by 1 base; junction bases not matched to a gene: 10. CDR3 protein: CASRTGTGGANSYEQYF. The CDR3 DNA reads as TGTGCCAGCAGAACCGGGACAGGGGGCGCTAATTCCTACGAGCAGTACTTC.

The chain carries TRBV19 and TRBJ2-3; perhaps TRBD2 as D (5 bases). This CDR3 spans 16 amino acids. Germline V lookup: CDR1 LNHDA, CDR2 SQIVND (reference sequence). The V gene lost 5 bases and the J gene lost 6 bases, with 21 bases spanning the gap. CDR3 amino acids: CASSVTQRPPQDTQYF. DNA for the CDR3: TGTGCCAGTAGTGTCACACAGCGGCCACCACAGGATACGCAGTATTTT.

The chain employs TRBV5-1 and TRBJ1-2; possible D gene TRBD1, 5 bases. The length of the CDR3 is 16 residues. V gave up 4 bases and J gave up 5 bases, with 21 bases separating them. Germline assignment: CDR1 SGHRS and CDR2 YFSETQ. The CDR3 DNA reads TGCGCCAGCAGCCCCTCCGCCTCGGGACTGGGGTATGGCTACACCTTC. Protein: CASSPSASGLGYGYTF.

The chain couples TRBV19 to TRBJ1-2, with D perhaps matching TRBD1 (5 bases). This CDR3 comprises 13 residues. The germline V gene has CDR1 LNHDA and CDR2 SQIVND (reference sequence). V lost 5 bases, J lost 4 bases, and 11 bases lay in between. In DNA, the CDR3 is TGTGCCAGTAGTTTCCTTGGGACCTATGGCTACACCTTC. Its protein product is CASSFLGTYGYTF. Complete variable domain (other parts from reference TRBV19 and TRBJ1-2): DGGITQSPKYLFRKEGQNVTLSCEQNLNHDAMYWYRQDPGQGLRLIYYSQIVNDFQKGDIAEGYSVSREKKESFPLTVTSAQKNPTAFYLCASSFLGTYGYTFGSGTRLTVV.

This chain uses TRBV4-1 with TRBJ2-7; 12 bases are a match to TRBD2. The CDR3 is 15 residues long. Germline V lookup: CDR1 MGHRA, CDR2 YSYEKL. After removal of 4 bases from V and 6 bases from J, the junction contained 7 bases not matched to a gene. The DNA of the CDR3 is TGCGCCAGCAGCCTCCCTAGCGGGGGGGCGAGCGAGCAGTACTTC. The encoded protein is CASSLPSGGASEQYF.

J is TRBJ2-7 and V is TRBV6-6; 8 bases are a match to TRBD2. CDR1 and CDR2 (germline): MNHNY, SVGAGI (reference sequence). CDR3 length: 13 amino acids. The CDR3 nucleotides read TGTGCGACGGTGAGCGGGGGTTCATACGAGCAGTACTTC. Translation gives CATVSGGSYEQYF.

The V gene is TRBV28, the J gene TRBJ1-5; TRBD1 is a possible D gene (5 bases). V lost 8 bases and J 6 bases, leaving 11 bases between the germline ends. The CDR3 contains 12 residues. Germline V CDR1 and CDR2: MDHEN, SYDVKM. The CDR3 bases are TGTGCCAGCGCCCGGGACCGTCAGCCCCAGCATTTT. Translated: CASARDRQPQHF.

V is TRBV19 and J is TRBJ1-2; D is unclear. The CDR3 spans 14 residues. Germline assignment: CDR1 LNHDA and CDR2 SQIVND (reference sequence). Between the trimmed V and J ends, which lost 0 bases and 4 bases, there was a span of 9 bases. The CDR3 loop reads CASSIDPVSYGYTF. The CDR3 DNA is TGTGCCAGTAGTATAGATCCAGTCTCCTATGGCTACACCTTC.

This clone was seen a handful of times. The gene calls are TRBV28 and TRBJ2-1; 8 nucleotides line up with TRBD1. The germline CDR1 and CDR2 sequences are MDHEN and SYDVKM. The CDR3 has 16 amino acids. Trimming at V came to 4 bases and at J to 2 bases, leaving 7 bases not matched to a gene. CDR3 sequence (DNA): TGTGCCAGCAGTTCGCTGACAGGGGCAACCTACAATGAGCAGTTCTTC. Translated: CASSSLTGATYNEQFF.

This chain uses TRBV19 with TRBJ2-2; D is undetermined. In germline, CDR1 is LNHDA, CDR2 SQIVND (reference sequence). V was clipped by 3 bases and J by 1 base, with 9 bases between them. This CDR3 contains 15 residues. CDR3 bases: TGTGCCAGTAGTATTCCCCCACTGAACACCGGGGAGCTGTTTTTT. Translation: CASSIPPLNTGELFF.

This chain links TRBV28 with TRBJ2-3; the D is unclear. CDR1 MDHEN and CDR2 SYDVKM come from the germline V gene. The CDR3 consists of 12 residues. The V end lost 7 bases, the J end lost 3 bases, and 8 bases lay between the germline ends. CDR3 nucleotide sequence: TGTGCCAGCAAGCCGCTGACAGATACGCAGTATTTT. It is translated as CASKPLTDTQYF.

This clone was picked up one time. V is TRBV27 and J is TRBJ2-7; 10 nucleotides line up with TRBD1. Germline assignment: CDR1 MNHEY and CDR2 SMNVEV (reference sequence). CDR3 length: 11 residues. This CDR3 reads CVSGQGYEQYF. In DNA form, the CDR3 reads TGTGTCTCGGGACAGGGGTACGAGCAGTACTTC.

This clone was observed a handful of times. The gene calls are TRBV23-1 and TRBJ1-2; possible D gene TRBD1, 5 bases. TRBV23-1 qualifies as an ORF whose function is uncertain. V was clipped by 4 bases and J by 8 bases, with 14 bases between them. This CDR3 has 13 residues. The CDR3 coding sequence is TGCGCCAGCAGTCGAGAACAGGCCCTCGGCTACACCTTC. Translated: CASSREQALGYTF.

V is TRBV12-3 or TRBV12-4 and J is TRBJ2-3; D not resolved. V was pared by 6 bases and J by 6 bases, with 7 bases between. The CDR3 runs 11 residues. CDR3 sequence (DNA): TGTGCCAGCAGCCCTCTCGATACGCAGTATTTT. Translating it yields CASSPLDTQYF.

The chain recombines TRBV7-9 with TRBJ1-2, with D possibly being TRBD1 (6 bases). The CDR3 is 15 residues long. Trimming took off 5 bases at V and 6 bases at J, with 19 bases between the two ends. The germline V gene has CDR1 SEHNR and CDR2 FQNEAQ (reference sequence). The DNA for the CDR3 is TGTGCCAGCAGCCTGGGCGGTGGACAGCTAAATGGCTACACCTTC. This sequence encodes CASSLGGGQLNGYTF.

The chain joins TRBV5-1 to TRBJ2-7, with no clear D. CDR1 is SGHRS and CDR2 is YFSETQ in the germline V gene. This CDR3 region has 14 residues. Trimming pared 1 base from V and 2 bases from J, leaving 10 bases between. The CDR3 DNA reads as TGCGCCAGCAGCTTGACCCAAGTCCCCTACGAGCAGTACTTC. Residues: CASSLTQVPYEQYF.

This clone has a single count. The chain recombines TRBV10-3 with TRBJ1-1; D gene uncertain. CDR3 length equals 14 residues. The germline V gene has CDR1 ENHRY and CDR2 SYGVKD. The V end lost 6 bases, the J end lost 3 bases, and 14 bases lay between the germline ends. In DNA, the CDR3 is TGTGCCATCAGCGGAATACCTGGGGACACTGAAGCTTTCTTT. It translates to CAISGIPGDTEAFF.

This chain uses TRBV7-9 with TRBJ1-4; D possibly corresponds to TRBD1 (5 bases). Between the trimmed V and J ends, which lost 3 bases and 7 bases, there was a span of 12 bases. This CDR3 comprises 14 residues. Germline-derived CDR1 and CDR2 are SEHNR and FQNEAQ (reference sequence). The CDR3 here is CASSFGLGGEKLFF. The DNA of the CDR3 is TGTGCCAGCAGCTTCGGTCTTGGGGGTGAAAAACTGTTTTTT.

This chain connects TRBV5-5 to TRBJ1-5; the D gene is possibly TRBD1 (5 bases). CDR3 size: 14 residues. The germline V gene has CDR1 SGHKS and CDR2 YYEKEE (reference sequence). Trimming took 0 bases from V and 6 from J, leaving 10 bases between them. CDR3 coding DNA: TGTGCCAGCAGCTTGGGGCAGGGTGGTCAGCCCCAGCATTTT. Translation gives CASSLGQGGQPQHF. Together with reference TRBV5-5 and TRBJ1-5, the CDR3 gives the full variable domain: DAGVTQSPTHLIKTRGQQVTLRCSPISGHKSVSWYQQVLGQGPQFIFQYYEKEERGRGNFPDRFSARQFPNYSSELNVNALLLGDSALYLCASSLGQGGQPQHFGDGTRLSIL.

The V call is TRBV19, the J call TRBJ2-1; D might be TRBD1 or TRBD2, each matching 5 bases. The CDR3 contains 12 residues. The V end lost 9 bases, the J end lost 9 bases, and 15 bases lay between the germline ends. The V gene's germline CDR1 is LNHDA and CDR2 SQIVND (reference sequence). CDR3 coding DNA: TGTGCCAGCCTACGTGGTGGGGGTGAGCAGTTCTTC. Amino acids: CASLRGGGEQFF.

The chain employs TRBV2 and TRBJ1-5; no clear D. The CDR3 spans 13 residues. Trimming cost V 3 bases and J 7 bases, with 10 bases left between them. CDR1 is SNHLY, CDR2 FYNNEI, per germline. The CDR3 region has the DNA TGTGCCAGCAGTGAGGGGTTAGGACAGCCCCAGCATTTT. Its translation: CASSEGLGQPQHF.